A single sample is the source of the 32 T cell receptor beta chains below, sequenced in a study of cytomegalovirus exposure and HLA in healthy donors. The primer mix had 60 Vbeta and 13 Jbeta primers. Produced via immunoSEQ multiplex PCR; TCRdb's table is partial and in-frame only. Here the sample spans about 110,000 clones, 74% being singletons. The sample consisted of PBMCs. The source of these receptors is a man aged 50 or older in good health and CMV-seropositive.

This clone was recorded once. This sequence joins TRBV5-1 and TRBJ2-7; 8 positions match TRBD2. The V gene's germline CDR1 is SGHRS and CDR2 YFSETQ. The V and J ends lost 4 bases and 9 bases, in that order; junction bases with no gene match: 12. There are 14 residues in the CDR3. CDR3 amino acids: CASSATSDSHGQYF. In DNA, the CDR3 is TGCGCCAGCAGCGCGACTAGCGACTCCCATGGGCAGTACTTC.

This chain connects TRBV5-1 to TRBJ2-2; unclear D gene. Trimming removed 0 bases at V and 6 bases at J, with 12 bases between. CDR1 and CDR2 from the germline V gene are SGHRS and YFSETQ. This CDR3 contains 15 residues. CDR3 sequence (DNA): TGCGCCAGCAGCTTGGTCGCACATGAGGCCGGGGAGCTGTTTTTT. Protein sequence: CASSLVAHEAGELFF.

CDR3 bases: TGTGCCAGTAGTGGTGGGGGAGGACAGCCCCAGCATTTT. This translates into CASSGGGGQPQHF. The V gene is TRBV19, the J gene TRBJ1-5; tentatively, D is TRBD1 (5 bases). Germline V CDR1 and CDR2: LNHDA, SQIVND (reference sequence). The CDR3 runs to 13 residues. V lost 5 bases and J 7 bases, leaving 12 bases between the germline ends.

This clone was counted between two and nine times. The rearrangement links TRBV29-1 to TRBJ1-2, with D maybe TRBD1 (6 bases). The CDR3 consists of 15 residues. The V end lost 7 bases, the J end lost 0 bases, and 18 bases lay between the germline ends. Germline V gives CDR1 SQVTM, CDR2 ANQGSEA. The CDR3 spells CSGRETQGPNYGYTF. For the CDR3, the DNA is TGCAGCGGGCGGGAGACCCAGGGGCCTAACTATGGCTACACCTTC.

V is TRBV11-2 and J is TRBJ2-5; D possibly corresponds to TRBD1 (5 bases). The CDR3 covers 14 residues. With 1 base removed from V and 1 base from J, the gap between germline ends came to 7 bases. CDR1 SGHAT and CDR2 FQNNGV come from the germline V gene. The CDR3 here is CASSLGQLQETQYF. CDR3 nucleotides: TGTGCCAGCAGCTTAGGACAGCTCCAAGAGACCCAGTACTTC.

This clone was picked up a small number of times. The chain has TRBV7-3 and TRBJ2-2, with 7 bases identical to TRBD2. The germline gives CDR1 SGHTA, CDR2 FQGTGA. The V and J ends lost 1 base and 4 bases, in that order; junction bases with no gene match: 9. This CDR3 has 17 residues. The CDR3 loop reads CASSLILTGGPTGELFF. The CDR3 DNA sequence: TGTGCCAGCAGCTTAATCCTCACGGGGGGTCCCACCGGGGAGCTGTTTTTT.

This clone appeared a single time. The CDR3 region is CASSSPRDYNEQFF. DNA of the CDR3: TGTGCCAGCAGCTCTCCCAGGGATTACAATGAGCAGTTCTTC. The chain is built from TRBV9 and TRBJ2-1, with D perhaps TRBD1 (5 bases). There are 14 residues in the CDR3. Germline assignment: CDR1 SGDLS and CDR2 YYNGEE. Trimming removed 4 bases from V and 4 bases from J, with 12 bases in between.

The genes are TRBV5-4 and TRBJ1-1, with 8 positions matching TRBD1. With V trimmed by 0 bases and J by 1 base, 5 bases remained unmatched. CDR1 is SGHNT and CDR2 is YYREEE in the germline V gene (reference sequence). The CDR3 sequence is 16 residues long. The CDR3 is CASSLEPGGKNTEAFF. The CDR3 nucleotides are TGTGCCAGCAGCTTGGAGCCAGGGGGCAAGAACACTGAAGCTTTCTTT.

V gene TRBV27 combines with J gene TRBJ2-7, with D possibly TRBD1 on 5 matching bases. Germline V gene data show CDR1 as MNHEY and CDR2 as SMNVEV (reference sequence). CDR3 size: 13 residues. Trimming stripped 2 bases from V and 1 base from J, with 6 bases between. CDR3 protein: CASSLGASYEQYF. The CDR3, as DNA: TGTGCCAGCAGTTTAGGGGCATCCTACGAGCAGTACTTC.

The chain employs TRBV2 and TRBJ1-6; D ambiguous. From germline, CDR1 is SNHLY and CDR2 FYNNEI. Between the trimmed V and J ends, which lost 3 bases and 6 bases, there was a span of 15 bases. The CDR3 length is 16 residues. DNA of the CDR3: TGTGCCAGCAGTGAGAAAACGCTGACATCTAATTCACCCCTCCACTTT. Residues: CASSEKTLTSNSPLHF.

Worth noting for this clone: At the DNA level, this CDR3 is encoded by other sequences in the same sample as well. V is TRBV30 and J is TRBJ1-2; maybe TRBD1 (5 bases). The CDR3 totals 15 residues. Germline CDR1 is GTSNPN and CDR2 is SVGIG (reference sequence). V was trimmed by 1 base and J by 5 bases, leaving 17 bases between them. The CDR3 reads CAWSAGTGVRYGYTF. In DNA, the CDR3 is TGTGCCTGGAGTGCCGGGACGGGGGTTCGGTATGGCTACACCTTC.

This clone has more than one count but fewer than ten. The chain couples TRBV6-6 to TRBJ2-3, with TRBD2 identical over 11 bases. V shed 4 bases and J 5 bases; nucleotides not matched to a gene: 8. This CDR3 contains 16 residues. Germline values: CDR1 MNHNY, CDR2 SVGAGI (reference sequence). DNA for the CDR3: TGTGCCAGCAGTTCGACTAGCGGGGCCGGGGGAGATACGCAGTATTTT. It specifies CASSSTSGAGGDTQYF.

The sample holds one count of this clone. J is TRBJ2-3 and V is TRBV7-3, with D possibly being TRBD2 (7 bases). Germline assignment: CDR1 SGHTA and CDR2 FQGTGA. CDR3 size: 16 residues. Trimming removed 0 bases at V and 2 bases at J, with 12 bases between. CDR3 protein: CASSLTGGANTDTQYF. The CDR3 DNA reads TGTGCCAGCAGCTTAACGGGGGGGGCCAACACAGATACGCAGTATTTT.

The rearrangement joins TRBV5-1 to TRBJ2-2; possible D gene TRBD2, 6 bases. Deletions cut 1 base from V and 3 bases from J, with 10 bases between. Germline CDR1 is SGHRS and CDR2 is YFSETQ. The CDR3 has 15 residues. CDR3 protein: CASSLMVADTGELFF. CDR3 DNA: TGCGCCAGCAGCTTGATGGTAGCGGACACCGGGGAGCTGTTTTTT.

CDR3 DNA sequence: TGTGCCATCAGTTCAGGGTTAACGGGAAACACCATATATTTT. As protein: CAISSGLTGNTIYF. The chain couples TRBV10-3 to TRBJ1-3, with D possibly being TRBD1 (5 bases). V shed 5 bases and J shed 4 bases, with 12 bases lying between them. The germline CDR1 and CDR2 sequences are ENHRY and SYGVKD. CDR3 length: 14 residues.

This chain uses TRBV20-1 with TRBJ2-5, with 7 bases matching TRBD1. V shed 5 bases and J 7 bases; nucleotides not matched to a gene: 1. Germline V gene data show CDR1 as DFQATT and CDR2 as SNEGSKA (reference sequence). The CDR3 extends over 10 amino acids. The CDR3 DNA follows: TGCAGTGCTGCAGGGGGGACCCAGTACTTC. As protein: CSAAGGTQYF.

On this clone itself: Compared with germline, one end of the junction differs, possibly owing to a read error. The gene calls are TRBV27 and TRBJ2-4; 9 bases line up with TRBD2. Germline V gene data show CDR1 as MNHEY and CDR2 as SMNVEV (reference sequence). CDR3 length: 13 residues. The CDR3 DNA reads as TGTGCCAGCCGTTTAATAGCGGGGGACATTCAGTACTTC. Amino acid sequence: CASRLIAGDIQYF.

V and J are TRBV5-1 and TRBJ1-2, with a possible D match to TRBD1 (6 bases). The CDR3 is 14 amino acids. Germline V CDR1 and CDR2: SGHRS, YFSETQ. Trimming took off 4 bases at V and 5 bases at J, with 15 bases between the two ends. The CDR3 spells CASSVALRGYGYTF. CDR3 DNA sequence: TGCGCCAGCAGCGTGGCTCTTAGGGGGTATGGCTACACCTTC. The whole variable domain, remainder taken from reference TRBV5-1 and TRBJ1-2, is KAGVTQTPRYLIKTRGQQVTLSCSPISGHRSVSWYQQTPGQGLQFLFEYFSETQRNKGNFPGRFSGRQFSNSRSEMNVSTLELGDSALYLCASSVALRGYGYTFGSGTRLTVV.

For this clone: Distinct nucleotide sequences in the sample also encode this CDR3. The genes are TRBV5-1 and TRBJ1-1, with TRBD1 matching over 8 bases. The CDR3 covers 14 residues. V dropped 2 bases and J dropped 5; count of bases not matched to a gene: 5. Germline CDR1 reads SGHRS; CDR2 reads YFSETQ. The CDR3 nucleotides read TGCGCCAGCAGCTTACAGGGGGTCGGGACTGAAGCTTTCTTT. Translation gives CASSLQGVGTEAFF.

The J gene is TRBJ2-5, the V gene TRBV10-3, with D tentatively TRBD1 (5 bases). The germline V gene encodes CDR1 ENHRY and CDR2 SYGVKD. The CDR3 is 13 amino acids. Trimming took off 6 bases at V and 5 bases at J, with 13 bases between the two ends. DNA of the CDR3: TGTGCCATCAGCTCCAGGGTAGGGGAGACCCAGTACTTC. Residues: CAISSRVGETQYF.

The chain carries TRBV6-5 and TRBJ1-1, with 7 bases aligning to TRBD1. V lost 5 bases, J lost 3 bases, and 6 bases stayed unmatched. The CDR3 sequence is 14 residues long. CDR1 is MNHEY, CDR2 SVGAGI, per germline. The CDR3 sequence: CASSPGTADTEAFF. CDR3 nucleotide sequence: TGTGCCAGCAGTCCCGGGACAGCTGACACTGAAGCTTTCTTT.

Only a few counts were recorded for this clone. The chain employs TRBV25-1 and TRBJ2-3, with TRBD2 as a possible D gene (6 bases). Germline lookup yields CDR1 MGHDK and CDR2 SYGVNS. V was clipped by 3 bases and J by 4 bases, with 17 bases between them. This CDR3 is 16 amino acids long. The CDR3: CASSERAGKGSDTQYF. The CDR3 region has the DNA TGTGCCAGCAGTGAGAGGGCGGGAAAAGGATCAGATACGCAGTATTTT.

This clone showed up just a few times. The rearrangement joins TRBV5-1 to TRBJ1-1, with TRBD1 matching over 8 bases. With V trimmed by 4 bases and J by 3 bases, 8 bases remained unmatched. From germline, CDR1 is SGHRS and CDR2 YFSETQ. This CDR3 contains 15 residues. In nucleotides, the CDR3 is TGCGCCAGCAGCCTACTAGGACAGGGTGACACTGAAGCTTTCTTT. Its translation: CASSLLGQGDTEAFF.

Concerning this clone itself: Other DNA sequences from this sample encode an identical CDR3 as well. This sequence joins TRBV7-8 and TRBJ1-5; D remains unclear. CDR1 and CDR2 (germline): SGHVS, FQNEAQ. CDR3 length: 18 residues. Deletions cut 5 bases from V and 6 bases from J, with 26 bases between. CDR3 region: CASSLVGGTASGSQPQHF. In nucleotides, the CDR3 is TGTGCCAGCAGCCTAGTTGGAGGAACCGCCAGCGGGAGTCAGCCCCAGCATTTT.

J is TRBJ2-7 and V is TRBV5-1; 9 nucleotides line up with TRBD1. From germline, CDR1 is SGHRS and CDR2 YFSETQ. Losses at the gene ends were 3 bases for V and 2 bases for J; bases not matched to a gene: 3. CDR3 length: 14 amino acids. The CDR3 protein is CASSWGDRAYEQYF. The CDR3 nucleotides read TGCGCCAGCAGCTGGGGGGACAGGGCCTACGAGCAGTACTTC.

The V and J genes are TRBV5-1 and TRBJ2-1; D perhaps matches TRBD2 (7 bases). The CDR3 has 17 residues. V dropped 4 bases and J dropped 5 bases, with 22 bases sitting between them. In germline, CDR1 is SGHRS, CDR2 YFSETQ. CDR3: CASSPVSLQGRDNEQFF. The CDR3 DNA sequence: TGCGCCAGCAGCCCGGTATCCTTGCAGGGGAGGGACAATGAGCAGTTCTTC.

This clone was seen only once. The J gene is TRBJ2-3, the V gene TRBV5-6, with 10 positions matching TRBD2. Germline V CDR1 and CDR2: SGHDT, YYEEEE. The CDR3 consists of 16 residues. V shed 2 bases and J 2 bases; nucleotides not matched to a gene: 5. The DNA of the CDR3 is TGTGCCAGCAGCTTCGGTAGCGGGGGGTACACAGATACGCAGTATTTT. This encodes CASSFGSGGYTDTQYF. The whole variable domain, remainder taken from reference TRBV5-6 and TRBJ2-3, is DAGVTQSPTHLIKTRGQQVTLRCSPKSGHDTVSWYQQALGQGPQFIFQYYEEEERQRGNFPDRFSGHQFPNYSSELNVNALLLGDSALYLCASSFGSGGYTDTQYFGPGTRLTVL.

The chain is built from TRBV7-6 and TRBJ1-5; D might be TRBD1 (6 bases). Germline V lookup: CDR1 SGHVS, CDR2 FNYEAQ. This CDR3 contains 14 residues. Trimming removed 1 base from V and 6 bases from J, with 10 bases in between. This chain's CDR3 is CASSLEQGSQPQHF. The CDR3 bases are TGTGCCAGCAGCTTAGAACAGGGCAGTCAGCCCCAGCATTTT. Combining the CDR3 with reference TRBV7-6 and TRBJ1-5 gives the whole variable domain GAGVSQSPRYKVTKRGQDVALRCDPISGHVSLYWYRQALGQGPEFLTYFNYEAQQDKSGLPNDRFSAERPEGSISTLTIQRTEQRDSAMYRCASSLEQGSQPQHFGDGTRLSIL.

The chain carries TRBV5-1 and TRBJ2-1, with 14 bases matching TRBD2. CDR1 is SGHRS, CDR2 YFSETQ, per germline. The CDR3 loop spans 16 amino acids. Germline trimming cut 3 bases from V and 2 bases from J; bases unmatched to any gene: 1. The CDR3 reads CASSSGLAGAYNEQFF. CDR3 DNA: TGCGCCAGCAGCTCGGGACTAGCGGGGGCCTACAATGAGCAGTTCTTC. Using reference TRBV5-1 and TRBJ2-1 for the parts outside the CDR3, the full variable domain is KAGVTQTPRYLIKTRGQQVTLSCSPISGHRSVSWYQQTPGQGLQFLFEYFSETQRNKGNFPGRFSGRQFSNSRSEMNVSTLELGDSALYLCASSSGLAGAYNEQFFGPGTRLTVL.

The chain carries TRBV19 and TRBJ2-2; tentatively, D is TRBD2 (5 bases). Trimming removed 6 bases from V and 0 bases from J, with 8 bases in between. CDR3 length: 14 residues. The germline gives CDR1 LNHDA, CDR2 SQIVND (reference sequence). DNA of the CDR3: TGTGCCAGTAGGAGGGCTCCGAACACCGGGGAGCTGTTTTTT. This translates into CASRRAPNTGELFF.

The rearrangement uses TRBV9 and TRBJ2-5, with 8 positions matching TRBD2. The CDR3 sequence is 15 residues long. Germline assignment: CDR1 SGDLS and CDR2 YYNGEE. V trimming: 2 bases; J trimming: 1 base; junction bases outside the gene matches: 4. The CDR3 protein is CASSVLAGSQETQYF. CDR3 nucleotides: TGTGCCAGCAGCGTCCTAGCGGGTTCCCAAGAGACCCAGTACTTC.

The chain uses TRBV6-1 and TRBJ2-1; TRBD1 matches 7 bases. The CDR3 is 13 residues long. Losses at the gene ends were 4 bases for V and 3 bases for J; bases not matched to a gene: 0. Germline assignment: CDR1 MNHNS and CDR2 SASEGT. CDR3 in amino acids: CASSAGGYNEQFF. The DNA for the CDR3 is TGTGCCAGCAGTGCAGGGGGCTACAATGAGCAGTTCTTC.